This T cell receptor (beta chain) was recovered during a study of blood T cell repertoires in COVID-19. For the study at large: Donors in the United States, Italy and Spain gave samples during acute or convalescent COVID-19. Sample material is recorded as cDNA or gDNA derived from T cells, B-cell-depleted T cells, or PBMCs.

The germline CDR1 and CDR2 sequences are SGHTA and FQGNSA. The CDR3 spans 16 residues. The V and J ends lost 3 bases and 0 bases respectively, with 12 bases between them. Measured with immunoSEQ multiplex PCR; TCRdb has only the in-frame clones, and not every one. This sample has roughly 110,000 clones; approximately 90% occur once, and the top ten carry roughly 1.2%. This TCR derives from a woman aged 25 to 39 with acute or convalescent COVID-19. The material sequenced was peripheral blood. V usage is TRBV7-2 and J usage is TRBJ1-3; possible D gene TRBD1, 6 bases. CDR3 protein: CASSLQGTTSGNTIYF. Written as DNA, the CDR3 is TGTGCCAGCAGCTTGCAGGGGACTACCTCTGGAAACACCATATATTTT.